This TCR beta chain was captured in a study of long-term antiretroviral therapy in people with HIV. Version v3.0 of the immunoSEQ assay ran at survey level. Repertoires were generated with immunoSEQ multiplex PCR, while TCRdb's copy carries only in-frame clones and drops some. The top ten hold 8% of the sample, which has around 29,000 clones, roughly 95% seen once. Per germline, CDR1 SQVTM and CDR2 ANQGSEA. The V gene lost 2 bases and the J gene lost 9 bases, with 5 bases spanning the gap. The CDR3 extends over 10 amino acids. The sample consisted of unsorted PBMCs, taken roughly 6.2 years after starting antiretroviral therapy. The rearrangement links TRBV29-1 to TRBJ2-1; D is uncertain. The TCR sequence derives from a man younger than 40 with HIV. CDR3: CSVERREQFF. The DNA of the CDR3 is TGCAGCGTTGAAAGACGTGAGCAGTTCTTC.